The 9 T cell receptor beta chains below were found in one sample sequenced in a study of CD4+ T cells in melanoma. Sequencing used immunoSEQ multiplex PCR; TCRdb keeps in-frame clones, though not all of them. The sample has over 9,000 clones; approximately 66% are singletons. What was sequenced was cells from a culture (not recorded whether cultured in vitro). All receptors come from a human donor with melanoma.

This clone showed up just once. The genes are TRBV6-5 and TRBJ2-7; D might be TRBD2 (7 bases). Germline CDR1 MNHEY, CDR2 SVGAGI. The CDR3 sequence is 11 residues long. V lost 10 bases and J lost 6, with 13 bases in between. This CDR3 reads CAIKRGAEQYF. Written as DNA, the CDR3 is TGTGCCATCAAACGGGGGGCCGAGCAGTACTTC.

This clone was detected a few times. The CDR3 DNA sequence: TGCAGCGTTAATGGCTACACCTTC. This translates into CSVNGYTF. The rearrangement uses TRBV29-1 and TRBJ1-2; no clear D gene. Germline V lookup: CDR1 SQVTM, CDR2 ANQGSEA. The CDR3 runs to 8 residues. Trimming left V 5 bases short and J 6 bases short, with 1 base between.

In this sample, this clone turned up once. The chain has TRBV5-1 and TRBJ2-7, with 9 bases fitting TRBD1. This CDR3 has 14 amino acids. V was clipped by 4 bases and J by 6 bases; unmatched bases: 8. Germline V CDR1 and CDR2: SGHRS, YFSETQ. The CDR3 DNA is TGCGCCAGCAGCCCACCCGGGACAGGGCTCGAGCAGTACTTC. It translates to CASSPPGTGLEQYF.

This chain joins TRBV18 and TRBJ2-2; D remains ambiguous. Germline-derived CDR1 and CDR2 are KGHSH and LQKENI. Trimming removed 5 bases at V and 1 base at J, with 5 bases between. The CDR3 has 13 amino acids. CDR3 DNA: TGTGCCAGCTCAAGCCAGAACACCGGGGAGCTGTTTTTT. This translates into CASSSQNTGELFF. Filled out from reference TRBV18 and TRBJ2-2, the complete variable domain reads NAGVMQNPRHLVRRRGQEARLRCSPMKGHSHVYWYRQLPEEGLKFMVYLQKENIIDESGMPKERFSAEFPKEGPSILRIQQVVRGDSAAYFCASSSQNTGELFFGEGSRLTVL.

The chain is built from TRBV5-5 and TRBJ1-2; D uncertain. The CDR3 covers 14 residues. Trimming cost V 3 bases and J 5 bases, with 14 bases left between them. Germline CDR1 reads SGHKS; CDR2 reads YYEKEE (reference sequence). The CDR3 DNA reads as TGTGCCAGCAGCTCCTCCGGGTTCTCTTATGGCTACACCTTC. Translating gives CASSSSGFSYGYTF.

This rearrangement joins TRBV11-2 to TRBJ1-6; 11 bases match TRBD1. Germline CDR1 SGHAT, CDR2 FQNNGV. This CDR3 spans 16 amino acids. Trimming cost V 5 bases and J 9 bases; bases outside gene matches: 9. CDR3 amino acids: CASSTDRGRIGSPLHF. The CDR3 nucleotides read TGTGCCAGCAGCACGGACAGGGGGCGAATAGGTTCACCCCTCCACTTT.

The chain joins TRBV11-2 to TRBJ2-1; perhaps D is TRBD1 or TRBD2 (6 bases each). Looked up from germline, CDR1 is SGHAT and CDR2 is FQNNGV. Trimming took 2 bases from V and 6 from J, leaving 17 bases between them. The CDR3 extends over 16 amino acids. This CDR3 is CASSLRTGALTNEQFF. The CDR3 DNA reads TGTGCCAGCAGCTTAAGAACGGGGGCCCTTACCAATGAGCAGTTCTTC.

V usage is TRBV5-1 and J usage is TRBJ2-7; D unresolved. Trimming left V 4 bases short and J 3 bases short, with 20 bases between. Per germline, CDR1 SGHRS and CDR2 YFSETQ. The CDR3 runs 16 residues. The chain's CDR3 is CASSAEFPGAHYEQYF. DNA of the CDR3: TGCGCCAGCAGCGCTGAATTCCCAGGAGCCCACTACGAGCAGTACTTC.

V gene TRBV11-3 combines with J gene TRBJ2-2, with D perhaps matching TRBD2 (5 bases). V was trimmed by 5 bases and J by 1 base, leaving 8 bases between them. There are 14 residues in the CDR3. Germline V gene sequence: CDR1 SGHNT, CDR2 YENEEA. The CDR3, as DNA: TGTGCCAGCAGCGCCCGGGGGAACACCGGGGAGCTGTTTTTT. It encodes CASSARGNTGELFF.